This note documents a single T cell receptor (beta chain) sequence. Antigen specificity is unknown. Measured with immunoSEQ multiplex PCR; TCRdb has only the in-frame clones, and not every one. The table lists about 24,000 clones, over 90% of them singletons. This sample was included in a study of CD4 T cell repertoires in COVID-19. Study context: Other coronavirus spike proteins restimulated relabeled CFSE-low cells expanded with IL-2 for around ten days. Broader study findings: Some SARS-CoV-2 clonotypes, between roughly 6 and 25%, recurred in SARS-CoV and/or HKU1 cultures.

No culture step preceded sequencing of the ex vivo isolated memory T cells. This clonotype was sampled from a human donor who had COVID-19. The material sequenced was circulating follicular helper CD4+ T cells (cTfh) from blood, taken before the COVID-19 pandemic.

The CDR3 spells CASSQKWWTDYGYTF. In DNA form, the CDR3 reads TGCGCCAGCAGTCAAAAATGGTGGACAGACTATGGCTACACCTTC. The chain carries TRBV23-1 and TRBJ1-2; D might be TRBD1 (6 bases). TRBV23-1 is recorded as an ORF, its role being uncertain. The CDR3 has 15 amino acids. V gave up 2 bases and J gave up 3 bases, with 13 bases separating them.